This T cell receptor beta chain stems from a study of ipilimumab plus nivolumab after autologous stem cell transplantation. Study background: Both relapsed and primary refractory DLBCL were included. Study-level findings and limits: Per the authors, repertoire, Treg and microbiota data justify further study.

Starting 14 to 28 days after autologous transplant, ipilimumab 1 mg/kg was given. As regards this clone: Its target is unknown.

Per germline, CDR1 LNHNV and CDR2 YYDKDF (reference sequence). The V gene end was trimmed by 4 bases and the J gene end by 5 bases; junction bases not matched to a gene: 10. This CDR3 is built from 15 residues. Profiled with immunoSEQ multiplex PCR; TCRdb holds only in-frame clones, not every one. This sample has tens of thousands of clones, with nearly 85% found just once. The receptor was isolated from a male donor with diffuse large B-cell lymphoma. The sample consisted of PBMCs, taken in a trial of ipilimumab plus nivolumab as post-transplant consolidation. The chain is built from TRBV15 and TRBJ2-5, with 7 bases lining up with TRBD1. In DNA form, the CDR3 reads TGTGCCACCAGCATCCCCGACAGGGCCGGTGAGACCCAGTACTTC. This codes for CATSIPDRAGETQYF.